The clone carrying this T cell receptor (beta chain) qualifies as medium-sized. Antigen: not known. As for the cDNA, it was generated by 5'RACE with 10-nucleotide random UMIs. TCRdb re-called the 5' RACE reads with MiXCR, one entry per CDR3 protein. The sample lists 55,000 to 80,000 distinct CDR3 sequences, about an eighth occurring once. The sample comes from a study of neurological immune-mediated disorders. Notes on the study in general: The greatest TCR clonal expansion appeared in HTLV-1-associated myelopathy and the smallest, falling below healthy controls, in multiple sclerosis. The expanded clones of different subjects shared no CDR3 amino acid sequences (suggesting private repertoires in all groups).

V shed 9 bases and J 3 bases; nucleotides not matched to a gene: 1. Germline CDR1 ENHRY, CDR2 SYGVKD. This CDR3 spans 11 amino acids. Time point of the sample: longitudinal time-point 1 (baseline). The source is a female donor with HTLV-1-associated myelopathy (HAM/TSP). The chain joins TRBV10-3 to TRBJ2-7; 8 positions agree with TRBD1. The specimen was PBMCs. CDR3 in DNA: TGTGCCATTGGACAGGGCTACGAGCAGTACTTC. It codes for CAIGQGYEQYF.